Included here is one T cell receptor beta chain sequence, with context. Its antigen remains unidentified. The sample is drawn from a study of long-term antiretroviral therapy in people with HIV. Background on the study: The oldest samples precede the 2015 immediate-ART recommendation by about a decade.

CDR1 is MNHEY, CDR2 SMNVEV, per germline (reference sequence). Trimming took 5 bases from V and 0 from J, leaving 2 bases between them. This CDR3 is built from 13 residues. The study, taken as a whole, reports: The study found that diversity rose after ART but stayed below transplant donor controls. Clonotypes expanded prior to ART showed repertoire dominance at all sampled time points. Controls showed broader CDR3 length ranges than did the HIV repertoires.

This was the immunoSEQ v3.0 assay at survey level. Some clones are missing from TCRdb's copy, which holds only in-frame ones; the method was immunoSEQ multiplex PCR. The sample yields about 30,000 clones, around nine tenths seen once. This clonotype was obtained from a woman aged 35 to 49 with HIV. V is TRBV27 and J is TRBJ2-6; D gene unclear. The sequences come from unsorted PBMCs, collected just over 5 years after starting antiretroviral therapy. DNA for the CDR3: TGTGCCAGCAGTCCCTCTGGGGCCAACGTCCTGACTTTC. This codes for CASSPSGANVLTF.